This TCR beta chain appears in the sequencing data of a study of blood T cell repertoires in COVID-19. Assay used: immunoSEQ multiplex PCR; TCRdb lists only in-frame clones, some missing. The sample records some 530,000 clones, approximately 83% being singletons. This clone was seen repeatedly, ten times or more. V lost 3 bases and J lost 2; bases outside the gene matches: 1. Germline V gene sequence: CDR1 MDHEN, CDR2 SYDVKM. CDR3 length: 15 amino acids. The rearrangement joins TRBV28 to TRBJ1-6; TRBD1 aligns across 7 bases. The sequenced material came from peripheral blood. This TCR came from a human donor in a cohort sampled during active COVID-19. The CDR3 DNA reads TGTGCCAGCAGTTTTGGGACAGCCTATAATTCACCCCTCCACTTT. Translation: CASSFGTAYNSPLHF.